This TCR beta chain is from a study of CD8+ T cells in alopecia areata (dated by TCRdb to the late 2010s). Background on the whole study: Treated patients were enrolled in an open-label pilot trial of oral tofacitinib at 5 to 10 mg twice daily for moderate-to-severe alopecia areata. To study T cell clonal expansion in alopecia areata, the researchers applied high-throughput TCRbeta sequencing to both the C3H/HeJ mouse model and human patients. RNA was extracted with the PAXgene miRNA kit for fixed scalp, the miRNeasy kit for PBMCs, and the RNeasy kit for mouse skin. Human TCRbeta sequencing covered scalp tissue and sorted CD4+ and CD8+ peripheral blood T cells from patchy and totalis/universalis alopecia areata patients and healthy controls. Scalp clonality was compared across normal scalp (n=4), patchy alopecia areata scalp (n=8), and alopecia totalis/universalis scalp (n=8). Biopsies were taken from tofacitinib-treated patients at baseline and at 4 and 24 weeks of treatment, and a later scalp biopsy was taken in several of the tofacitinib-treated patients. Patients stayed on tofacitinib for 6 to 18 months and then had 6 months of follow-up off drug so that delayed response and recurrence could be assessed. Amplification of TCRbeta CDR3 regions was done by immunoSEQ multiplex PCR using 35 Vbeta forward primers and 13 Jbeta reverse primers. Results the study describes overall, beyond this receptor: Scalp TCR repertoire analysis is complicated because resident alphabeta T cells in normal human skin are also sequenced, whereas mouse skin is dominated by gammadelta T cells. Compared with normal scalp, lesional scalp, particularly in alopecia totalis/universalis, had higher clonality and more expanded CD8+ clones, which suggests antigenic drive. Compared with mice, TCR sequences shared between patients were less clear, possibly partly because of HLA diversity across the patient population.

Comments on this clone: No antigen is known for it. No base quality values were provided; no much bigger clone lies one nucleotide off.

Libraries were constructed by the immunoSEQ multiplex PCR assay. RNA was extracted from all samples and reverse transcribed into cDNA as template for TCR sequencing. SuperScript III was used for first-strand cDNA synthesis, primed with a 2:1 mix of oligo-dT and random hexamers. A synthetic immune receptor repertoire was used to assess amplification bias, and residual bias was removed computationally. From the authors' description of their analysis: After raw reads were preprocessed to remove errors, the CDR3 was defined following IMGT conventions as running from the conserved cysteine to phenylalanine. Clonality was calculated as 1 minus Shannon entropy normalized by log2 of the number of productive unique TCRs. CD4 or CD8 identity of scalp clones was inferred by cross-referencing scalp TCRbeta sequences with sorted blood CD4 and CD8 repertoires. Held by TCRdb, this immuneACCESS table contains in-frame sequences only and omits some clones. Under half of the omission traces to an unresolved V gene where checked; the cause of the rest is unknown. Clone size and V and J calls were adopted from that table, with D and trimming inferred from the DNA. The sample contains 140,000 to 150,000 clones, 51% of them found a single time. The ten largest clones represent 0.99% of the sample.

The time point label of this sample denotes: baseline before oral tofacitinib. Lesional scalp punch biopsies and peripheral blood were obtained from alopecia areata patients. PBMCs were separated by density centrifugation and stained for CD3, CD4 and CD8, after which CD4+ and CD8+ T cells were sorted on a FACSAria. The CDR3 spans 15 residues, from the cysteine through the phenylalanine. Kept here is only the CDR3 DNA, which spans 45 bases and is read in frame from base 1. The junction shows trimming of 8 bases on V and 3 bases on J, and the gene matches do not reach 14 bases of it. The germline V gene (reference sequence) supplies CDR1 GTSNPN and CDR2 SVGIG.

The receptor was derived from a human donor with alopecia areata. The material was CD4+ T cells sorted from blood, obtained at week 0. Here the chain combines TRBV30 and TRBJ2-3; 7 junctional bases match TRBD2. The DNA sequence is given as TGTGCCGCCCGGAACGGCGGGAGTATTACAGATACGCAGTATTTT. It specifies CAARNGGSITDTQYF.